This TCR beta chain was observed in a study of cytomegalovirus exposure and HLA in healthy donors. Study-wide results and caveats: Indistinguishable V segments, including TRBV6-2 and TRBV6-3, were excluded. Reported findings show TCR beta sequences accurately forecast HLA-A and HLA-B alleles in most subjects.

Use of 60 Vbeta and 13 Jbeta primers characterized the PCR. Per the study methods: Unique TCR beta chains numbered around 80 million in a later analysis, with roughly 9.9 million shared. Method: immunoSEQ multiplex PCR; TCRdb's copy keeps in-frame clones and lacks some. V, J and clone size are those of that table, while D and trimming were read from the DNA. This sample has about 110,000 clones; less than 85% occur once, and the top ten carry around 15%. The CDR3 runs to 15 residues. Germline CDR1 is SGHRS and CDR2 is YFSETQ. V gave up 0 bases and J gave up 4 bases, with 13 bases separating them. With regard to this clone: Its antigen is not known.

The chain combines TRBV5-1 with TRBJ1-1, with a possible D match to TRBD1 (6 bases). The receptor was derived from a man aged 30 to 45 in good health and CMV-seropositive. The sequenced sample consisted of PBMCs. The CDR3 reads CASSLDQDSSTEAFF. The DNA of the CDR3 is TGCGCCAGCAGCTTGGATCAGGACAGCTCCACTGAAGCTTTCTTT. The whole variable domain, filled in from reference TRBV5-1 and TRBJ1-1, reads KAGVTQTPRYLIKTRGQQVTLSCSPISGHRSVSWYQQTPGQGLQFLFEYFSETQRNKGNFPGRFSGRQFSNSRSEMNVSTLELGDSALYLCASSLDQDSSTEAFFGQGTRLTVV.